The 19 T cell receptor beta chains presented below share a single source sample, sequenced in a study of blood T cell repertoires in COVID-19. Data came from immunoSEQ multiplex PCR; TCRdb stores just in-frame clones and leaves some out. The data contain about 240,000 clones, 86% of them seen just once; the ten biggest clones take up 9% to 15%. The sample taken for sequencing was peripheral blood. The source of these receptors is a man older than 75 with acute or convalescent COVID-19.

V is TRBV19 and J is TRBJ2-7, with TRBD2 as a possible D gene (5 bases). V was clipped by 1 base and J by 2 bases, with 9 bases between them. This CDR3 is 14 amino acids long. The V gene's germline CDR1 is LNHDA and CDR2 SQIVND (reference sequence). CDR3 DNA sequence: TGTGCCAGTAGTATAGGGAGGCCGCCCTACGAGCAGTACTTC. It specifies CASSIGRPPYEQYF.

This clone was picked up one time. The genes are TRBV5-1 and TRBJ1-2; D is ambiguous. Deletions cut 2 bases from V and 3 bases from J, with 11 bases between. The CDR3 runs to 14 residues. Looked up from germline, CDR1 is SGHRS and CDR2 is YFSETQ. The CDR3: CASSLGIGDYGYTF. In DNA form, the CDR3 reads TGCGCCAGCAGCTTAGGAATCGGGGACTATGGCTACACCTTC.

J is TRBJ2-7 and V is TRBV6-5, with 10 bases matching TRBD1. The CDR3 is 15 residues long. V lost 8 bases and J lost 6; bases outside the gene matches: 13. The V gene's germline CDR1 is MNHEY and CDR2 SVGAGI. The CDR3 nucleotides read TGTGCCAGCGGGATTCCGGGACAGGGGACGGGCGAGCAGTACTTC. Protein product: CASGIPGQGTGEQYF.

This chain links TRBV28 with TRBJ2-1, with a tentative D call TRBD1 (5 bases). Germline CDR1 reads MDHEN; CDR2 reads SYDVKM. V gave up 6 bases and J gave up 4 bases, with 10 bases separating them. The CDR3 totals 13 residues. The CDR3 sequence is CASSRQMYNEQFF. CDR3 nucleotides: TGTGCCAGCAGCAGACAGATGTACAATGAGCAGTTCTTC.

The rearrangement links TRBV11-3 to TRBJ2-5; 9 nucleotides match TRBD1. The J segment lost 3 bases and the V segment lost 5 bases, leaving 7 bases of the junction unmatched. The V gene's germline CDR1 is SGHNT and CDR2 YENEEA. The CDR3 has 15 amino acids. The CDR3 sequence: CASSPGGQGKETQYF. CDR3 bases: TGTGCCAGCAGCCCCGGGGGACAGGGTAAAGAGACCCAGTACTTC.

The V gene is TRBV3-1 (or the pseudogene TRBV3-2), the J gene TRBJ1-5, with 9 bases aligning to TRBD1. CDR3 size: 16 residues. Germline-derived CDR1 and CDR2 are LGHDT and YNNKEL (reference sequence). Trimming cost V 0 bases and J 6 bases; bases outside gene matches: 6. The CDR3 sequence: CASSQDGGTGRQPQHF. DNA for the CDR3: TGTGCCAGCAGCCAAGATGGCGGGACAGGGCGTCAGCCCCAGCATTTT.

The chain links TRBV18 to TRBJ1-4; the D is unclear. This CDR3 has 16 residues. Germline CDR1 is KGHSH and CDR2 is LQKENI. Trimming removed 3 bases at V and 4 bases at J, with 15 bases between. Written as DNA, the CDR3 is TGTGCCAGCTCACCGGGAGTGGGTACTAATAATGAAAAACTGTTTTTT. Its translation: CASSPGVGTNNEKLFF.

The chain carries TRBV6-6 and TRBJ2-2, with 9 positions matching TRBD2. The CDR3 runs 15 residues. Germline V gene data show CDR1 as MNHNY and CDR2 as SVGAGI (reference sequence). V lost 5 bases, J lost 1 base, and 2 bases stayed unmatched. CDR3 sequence (DNA): TGTGCCAGCAGTGGTAGCGGGAGGAACACCGGGGAGCTGTTTTTT. Translated, it gives CASSGSGRNTGELFF.

This clone occurred once. V gene TRBV3-1 (or the pseudogene TRBV3-2) combines with J gene TRBJ2-3; D perhaps matches TRBD2 (5 bases). The CDR3 extends over 15 amino acids. In germline, CDR1 is LGHDT, CDR2 YNNKEL (reference sequence). V was pared by 2 bases and J by 1 base, with 10 bases between. The CDR3 reads CASSQTSGRTDTQYF. The CDR3 DNA reads as TGTGCCAGCAGCCAAACCAGCGGCCGCACAGATACGCAGTATTTT.

V usage is TRBV2 and J usage is TRBJ1-2; D not certain. CDR1 SNHLY and CDR2 FYNNEI come from the germline V gene. Trimming cost V 2 bases and J 11 bases, with 21 bases left between them. The CDR3 runs 15 residues. The DNA of the CDR3 is TGTGCCAGCAGTGAACATAAGGTTCTACAGCCCAAGTACACCTTC. It is translated as CASSEHKVLQPKYTF. Supplemented by reference TRBV2 and TRBJ1-2, the full variable domain reads EPEVTQTPSHQVTQMGQEVILRCVPISNHLYFYWYRQILGQKVEFLVSFYNNEISEKSEIFDDQFSVERPDGSNFTLKIRSTKLEDSAMYFCASSEHKVLQPKYTFGSGTRLTVV.

This rearrangement joins TRBV3-1 (or the pseudogene TRBV3-2) to TRBJ1-3, with D tentatively TRBD1 (5 bases). Germline V gives CDR1 LGHDT, CDR2 YNNKEL (reference sequence). Trimming cost V 5 bases and J 4 bases, with 15 bases left between them. This CDR3 region has 15 residues. This chain's CDR3 is CASSLGHMRGNTIYF. The CDR3 DNA reads as TGTGCCAGCAGCTTAGGACACATGAGGGGAAACACCATATATTTT.

This clone was counted a few times. The chain uses TRBV28 and TRBJ1-6, with D uncertain. Germline CDR1 and CDR2: MDHEN and SYDVKM. This CDR3 is 13 amino acids long. Trimming pared 6 bases from V and 10 bases from J, leaving 13 bases between. The CDR3 nucleotides are TGTGCCAGCAGGGACGGAGGGTACTCACCCCTCCACTTT. Its protein product is CASRDGGYSPLHF. The entire variable domain, with the rest obtained from reference TRBV28 and TRBJ1-6, is as follows: DVKVTQSSRYLVKRTGEKVFLECVQDMDHENMFWYRQDPGLGLRLIYFSYDVKMKEKGDIPEGYSVSREKKERFSLILESASTNQTSMYLCASRDGGYSPLHFGNGTRLTVT.

V and J are TRBV5-1 and TRBJ1-6; a weak D match, TRBD1 (5 bases). The germline gives CDR1 SGHRS, CDR2 YFSETQ. The CDR3 totals 14 residues. The V end was cut by 4 bases, the J end by 5 bases, with 10 bases between. The chain's CDR3 is CASSVEGNNSPLHF. The DNA of the CDR3 is TGCGCCAGCAGCGTGGAGGGGAATAATTCACCCCTCCACTTT. Complete variable domain (other parts from reference TRBV5-1 and TRBJ1-6): KAGVTQTPRYLIKTRGQQVTLSCSPISGHRSVSWYQQTPGQGLQFLFEYFSETQRNKGNFPGRFSGRQFSNSRSEMNVSTLELGDSALYLCASSVEGNNSPLHFGNGTRLTVT.

This clone was counted only a few times. The CDR3 DNA follows: TGTGCCATCAGTGAGAGGGACATGAACACTGAAGCTTTCTTT. It is translated as CAISERDMNTEAFF. The V call is TRBV10-3, the J call TRBJ1-1, with a possible D match to TRBD1 (6 bases). Germline CDR1 reads ENHRY; CDR2 reads SYGVKD. This CDR3 is 14 amino acids long. V lost 2 bases to trimming and J lost 0 bases, with 7 bases between them.

The J gene is TRBJ1-4, the V gene TRBV5-5; D might be TRBD1 (6 bases). Germline V gives CDR1 SGHKS, CDR2 YYEKEE (reference sequence). Trimming took off 5 bases at V and 0 bases at J, with 14 bases between the two ends. This CDR3 has 16 residues. The CDR3: CASSFAGEATNEKLFF. CDR3 nucleotide sequence: TGTGCCAGCAGTTTTGCAGGGGAAGCAACTAATGAAAAACTGTTTTTT. Filled out from reference TRBV5-5 and TRBJ1-4, the complete variable domain reads DAGVTQSPTHLIKTRGQQVTLRCSPISGHKSVSWYQQVLGQGPQFIFQYYEKEERGRGNFPDRFSARQFPNYSSELNVNALLLGDSALYLCASSFAGEATNEKLFFGSGTQLSVL.

The chain joins TRBV5-1 to TRBJ1-3; D is uncertain. The CDR3 length is 15 residues. V was cut by 0 bases and J by 1 base, with 8 bases left in between. CDR1 is SGHRS, CDR2 YFSETQ, per germline. The CDR3 is CASSLGAQSGNTIYF. Written as DNA, the CDR3 is TGCGCCAGCAGCTTGGGAGCACAGTCTGGAAACACCATATATTTT.

CDR3 loop: CASSEANTGELFF. The DNA for the CDR3 is TGTGCCAGCAGTGAGGCTAACACCGGGGAGCTGTTTTTT. The chain links TRBV2 to TRBJ2-2; no firm D call. CDR3 size: 13 residues. V was shortened by 3 bases and J by 2 bases, with 4 bases between the two germline ends. Germline assignment: CDR1 SNHLY and CDR2 FYNNEI.

The chain carries TRBV3-1 (or the pseudogene TRBV3-2) and TRBJ2-1, with no clear D. The CDR3 loop spans 14 amino acids. Germline values: CDR1 LGHDT, CDR2 YNNKEL (reference sequence). The V end lost 4 bases, the J end lost 3 bases, and 10 bases lay between the germline ends. The DNA for the CDR3 is TGTGCCAGCAGCCCGCCCCCAGGCTACAATGAGCAGTTCTTC. This codes for CASSPPPGYNEQFF.

The chain employs TRBV27 and TRBJ1-1; the D gene is possibly TRBD1 (5 bases). The CDR3 is 12 residues long. Germline CDR1 is MNHEY and CDR2 is SMNVEV (reference sequence). The V and J ends lost 8 bases and 11 bases respectively, with 18 bases between them. CDR3 in amino acids: CASGRWGTEAFF. The DNA of the CDR3 is TGTGCCAGCGGGAGGTGGGGGACCGAGGCTTTCTTT.